This section outlines one TCR beta chain sequence together with its context. Its antigen is still unknown. These data originate in a study of shared clonotypes between healthy human individuals. Naive CD8 cells lacked CD45RO, underwent positive selection for CCR7 and left out terminally differentiated effector memory CD45RA+ cells. CDR1 SGHAT and CDR2 FQDESV come from the germline V gene (reference sequence). The V and J ends lost 4 bases and 0 bases, in that order; junction bases with no gene match: 9. CDR3 length: 18 amino acids. Study outcomes and limitations: Despite large depth, rarefaction showed incomplete sorted-subset sequencing.

The repertoire was sequenced with immunoSEQ multiplex PCR; TCRdb's copy has only in-frame clones and lacks some. The profile shows about 2.1 million clones, 93% of them singletons. The chain carries TRBV11-1 and TRBJ2-2, with 9 bases matching TRBD2. The sample comprised naive CD8+ T cells from PBMCs. This TCR derives from a man aged 18 to 29 in good health. Some clones in this sample may be carry-over from other donors' samples. The CDR3 DNA reads as TGTGCCAGCAGCTCACCCAATCTAGCGGGGCCGAACACCGGGGAGCTGTTTTTT. Translation: CASSSPNLAGPNTGELFF.